This is a list of T cell receptor beta chains from one sample in a study of cytomegalovirus exposure and HLA in healthy donors. Profiled with immunoSEQ multiplex PCR; TCRdb holds only in-frame clones, not every one. The table has some 82,000 clones, about 81% seen once. Sequenced input: PBMCs. The receptor source for this set is a woman aged 50 to 60 in good health and CMV-seronegative. CDR3s leave out the opening cysteine and the closing phenylalanine or tryptophan. Each record gives: J gene, V gene, CDR3 protein.

j_gene: TRBJ1-2
v_gene: TRBV7-6
CDR3aa: ASSLEPGNYGYT

j_gene: TRBJ2-5
v_gene: TRBV7-2
CDR3aa: ASSFDSRGRKETQY

j_gene: TRBJ2-7
v_gene: TRBV5-1
CDR3aa: ASSSQGVQY

j_gene: TRBJ1-1
v_gene: TRBV2
CDR3aa: ATMGGGQATEAF

j_gene: TRBJ1-1
v_gene: TRBV7-9
CDR3aa: ATVLNTEAF

j_gene: TRBJ2-1
v_gene: TRBV5-1
CDR3aa: ASSITSGSYNEQF

j_gene: TRBJ2-5
v_gene: TRBV7-9
CDR3aa: ASSLRGSQETQY

j_gene: TRBJ2-3
v_gene: TRBV5-1
CDR3aa: ASREGQGITDTQY

j_gene: TRBJ2-3
v_gene: TRBV10-2
CDR3aa: ASSESGGTDTQY

j_gene: TRBJ2-2
v_gene: TRBV18
CDR3aa: ASSPPNGLNTGELF

j_gene: TRBJ2-2
v_gene: TRBV25-1
CDR3aa: ASSDRAGELF

j_gene: TRBJ2-3
v_gene: TRBV27
CDR3aa: ASRQGTSDLDTQY

j_gene: TRBJ1-3
v_gene: TRBV7-2
CDR3aa: ASSLTIARSGNTIY

j_gene: TRBJ2-5
v_gene: TRBV4-1
CDR3aa: ASSQVPVYQETQY

j_gene: TRBJ1-1
v_gene: TRBV5-1
CDR3aa: ASSLGDRVGRTEAF

j_gene: TRBJ1-1
v_gene: TRBV19
CDR3aa: ASSQGRGGWNTEAF

j_gene: TRBJ2-1
v_gene: TRBV27
CDR3aa: ASSTGSYNEQF

j_gene: TRBJ1-1
v_gene: TRBV4-1
CDR3aa: ASSREGVGGLAEAF

j_gene: TRBJ1-2
v_gene: TRBV7-8
CDR3aa: ASSLEGGEQGLWLDT

j_gene: TRBJ2-1
v_gene: TRBV6-5
CDR3aa: ASSPGQATYNEQF

j_gene: TRBJ1-2
v_gene: TRBV29-1
CDR3aa: SVVRGWGYT

j_gene: TRBJ2-1
v_gene: TRBV19
CDR3aa: ASTPGLHSYNEQF

j_gene: TRBJ1-4
v_gene: TRBV28
CDR3aa: ASSKAGTGIEKLF

j_gene: TRBJ2-3
v_gene: TRBV2
CDR3aa: ASSRGSTDTQY

j_gene: TRBJ1-1
v_gene: TRBV5-4
CDR3aa: ASSLGLQENTEAF

j_gene: TRBJ1-3
v_gene: TRBV28
CDR3aa: ASSPERVSGNTIY

j_gene: TRBJ2-7
v_gene: TRBV28
CDR3aa: ASSPRDEQY

j_gene: TRBJ1-6
v_gene: TRBV7-2
CDR3aa: ASSLVSGAGGPLH

j_gene: TRBJ2-5
v_gene: TRBV25-1
CDR3aa: ASNSPGSETQY

j_gene: TRBJ2-1
v_gene: TRBV9
CDR3aa: ASSTSGEAYNEQF

j_gene: TRBJ1-1
v_gene: TRBV7-9
CDR3aa: ASSSGGNTEAF